Below, 22 T cell receptor beta chains from the same sample are listed, as sequenced in a study of spatial heterogeneity in lung cancer. TCRdb itself ran the 5' RACE reads through MiXCR, one entry per CDR3 protein. The sample yields more than 1,500 distinct CDR3 sequences, over 15% seen once. The time point was: sample taken at primary tumor resection. Without sorting, whole RNA was sequenced from tumor, nontumor lung or frozen PBMC. The input for sequencing was PBMCs, taken at surgery. Source of these receptors: a male donor with early-stage non-small cell lung cancer.

This clonotype is medium-sized. The chain combines TRBV7-8 with TRBJ2-7; no definite D call. The CDR3 runs to 13 residues. Per germline, CDR1 SGHVS and CDR2 FQNEAQ. Trimming shortened V by 3 bases and J by 0 bases, and 6 bases separated the two germline ends. CDR3 sequence (DNA): TGTGCCAGCAGCTTCGAGAGCTCCTACGAGCAGTACTTC. Translating it yields CASSFESSYEQYF.

Remarks on this clonotype: One end of the junction is discordant with germline, which a read error may explain. The CDR3 reads CSTSSGQREKLFF. CDR3 coding DNA: TGCAGTACTAGTTCCGGACAGCGAGAAAAACTGTTTTTT. The chain is built from TRBV20-1 and TRBJ1-4; D possibly corresponds to TRBD1 (6 bases). Germline V gives CDR1 DFQATT, CDR2 SNEGSKA (reference sequence). This CDR3 has 13 residues.

This clonotype appeared many times. The rearrangement links TRBV13 to TRBJ2-1; D ambiguous. In germline, CDR1 is PRHDT, CDR2 FYEKMQ (reference sequence). This CDR3 has 12 amino acids. Deletions cut 2 bases from V and 9 bases from J, with 8 bases between. The CDR3 sequence is CASSLSASEQFF. Written as DNA, the CDR3 is TGTGCCAGCAGCTTATCGGCTTCTGAGCAGTTCTTC.

CDR3 sequence (DNA): TGCAGTGCTCTCGACGGGGACTCTGGAAACACCATATATTTT. Translated: CSALDGDSGNTIYF. This chain joins TRBV20-1 and TRBJ1-3, with no clear D. Trimming removed 5 bases at V and 0 bases at J, with 11 bases between. Germline V gene data show CDR1 as DFQATT and CDR2 as SNEGSKA (reference sequence). The CDR3 length is 14 residues.

This clonotype is judged medium-sized (0.01 to 0.1%). The V and J genes are TRBV12-3 or TRBV12-4 and TRBJ1-1; D is unresolved. V lost 3 bases to trimming and J lost 9 bases, with 8 bases between them. This CDR3 region has 11 residues. The CDR3 loop reads CASSFLGKAFF. DNA of the CDR3: TGTGCCAGCAGTTTTCTGGGAAAAGCTTTCTTT.

This clonotype is categorized as medium-sized (0.01 to 0.1%). Here the CDR3 reads CASSGWGLGTSGRAKTDTQYF. The CDR3 DNA follows: TGTGCCAGCAGTGGATGGGGTTTAGGGACTAGCGGGAGGGCCAAAACAGATACGCAGTATTTT. V usage is TRBV6-5 and J usage is TRBJ2-3, with 16 bases aligning to TRBD2. CDR3 length equals 21 residues. Germline V gives CDR1 MNHEY, CDR2 SVGAGI. After removal of 5 bases from V and 3 bases from J, the junction contained 17 bases not matched to a gene.

This clonotype is medium-sized within its sample. The chain has TRBV6-5 and TRBJ2-7; 8 nucleotides match TRBD1. The CDR3 extends over 15 amino acids. CDR1 MNHEY and CDR2 SVGAGI come from the germline V gene. V lost 6 bases and J lost 3; bases outside the gene matches: 10. The CDR3 coding sequence is TGTGCCAGCAGAAACAGGGGGTCAGGGTACTACGAGCAGTACTTC. Translated, it gives CASRNRGSGYYEQYF.

This clonotype is medium-sized (0.01 to 0.1%). The chain joins TRBV9 to TRBJ2-7, with 9 bases fitting TRBD2. This CDR3 contains 15 residues. Trimming took 2 bases from V and 5 from J; bases not matched to a gene: 8. The germline V gene has CDR1 SGDLS and CDR2 YYNGEE. Here the CDR3 DNA reads TGTGCCAGCAGCGTCCAGACTAGCGGTTTGGACGAGCAGTACTTC. Translation gives CASSVQTSGLDEQYF.

The chain carries TRBV14 and TRBJ2-7; 9 bases agree with TRBD1. The CDR3 is 18 amino acids. From germline, CDR1 is SGHDN and CDR2 FVKESK. Germline trimming cut 5 bases from V and 3 bases from J; bases unmatched to any gene: 17. The CDR3 protein is CASSMRRSDRGFVYEQYF. CDR3 in DNA: TGTGCCAGCAGCATGCGTCGCTCCGACAGGGGGTTCGTCTACGAGCAGTACTTC.

By sample fraction, this clonotype is medium-sized (0.01 to 0.1%). The CDR3 sequence is CSASRGTSGETQYF. CDR3 bases: TGCAGTGCTAGTCGAGGGACTTCGGGGGAGACCCAGTACTTC. The chain has TRBV20-1 and TRBJ2-5; D perhaps matches TRBD2 (6 bases). V shed 3 bases and J shed 5 bases, with 16 bases lying between them. The length of the CDR3 is 14 residues. Germline V gives CDR1 DFQATT, CDR2 SNEGSKA (reference sequence).

V is TRBV28 and J is TRBJ2-1, with 8 bases matching TRBD2. The germline V gene encodes CDR1 MDHEN and CDR2 SYDVKM. The CDR3 contains 13 residues. J lost 16 bases, V lost 6 bases, and 14 bases had no gene match. CDR3 in DNA: TGTGCCAGCAGCACACCCATAAGCGGGGGATTATTCTTC. Translated, it gives CASSTPISGGLFF.

In its sample, this clonotype ranks as medium-sized. This chain connects TRBV7-2 to TRBJ2-7; D unresolved. The V gene lost 1 base and the J gene lost 7 bases, with 8 bases spanning the gap. The germline V gene encodes CDR1 SGHTA and CDR2 FQGNSA. The CDR3 spans 12 residues. The CDR3 DNA is TGTGCCAGCAGCTTAGGGTTGCAGGAGCAGTACTTC. This encodes CASSLGLQEQYF.

This chain links TRBV12-3 or TRBV12-4 with TRBJ2-1; possibly TRBD1 or TRBD2 for D (6 bases each). V lost 5 bases and J lost 9, with 14 bases in between. This CDR3 region has 13 residues. CDR3 coding DNA: TGTGCCAGCAGTAATTACAGGGAGGCTGAGCAGTTCTTC. This translates into CASSNYREAEQFF.

In its sample, this clonotype is medium-sized. The CDR3 sequence: CASTSGRREGKNIQYF. The CDR3 DNA is TGTGCCAGCACTTCCGGAAGGCGGGAGGGCAAAAACATTCAGTACTTC. The rearrangement joins TRBV6-2 or TRBV6-3 to TRBJ2-4, with 9 bases that match TRBD2. The germline gives CDR1 MNHEY, CDR2 SVGEGT. V gave up 7 bases and J gave up 3 bases; unmatched junction bases: 10. CDR3 size: 16 residues.

In this sample, this clonotype turned up many times. The chain uses TRBV20-1 and TRBJ2-1; tentative D call: TRBD2 (7 bases). The CDR3 totals 15 residues. Germline V gene lookup returns CDR1 DFQATT and CDR2 SNEGSKA (reference sequence). The V end was cut by 5 bases, the J end by 2 bases, with 16 bases between. CDR3 bases: TGCAGTGCTGTGGGGGCGGGAGAAACCTACAATGAGCAGTTCTTC. Translated, it gives CSAVGAGETYNEQFF.

By sample fraction, this clonotype is medium-sized. The genes are TRBV19 and TRBJ2-7; 8 bases are shared with TRBD1. The germline CDR1 and CDR2 sequences are LNHDA and SQIVND (reference sequence). The V and J ends lost 5 bases and 7 bases, in that order; junction bases with no gene match: 7. The CDR3 extends over 13 amino acids. This chain's CDR3 is CASSVDRGREQYF. CDR3 bases: TGTGCCAGTAGTGTCGACAGGGGTCGAGAGCAGTACTTC.

By share, this clonotype ranks as medium-sized. The rearrangement links TRBV7-9 to TRBJ2-5, with 8 bases lining up with TRBD2. This CDR3 region has 16 residues. V lost 4 bases and J lost 0; bases outside the gene matches: 7. Germline V CDR1 and CDR2: SEHNR, FQNEAQ (reference sequence). DNA of the CDR3: TGTGCCAGCAGCTCCCCGGGAGGGTCGTACCAAGAGACCCAGTACTTC. Protein: CASSSPGGSYQETQYF.

By frequency in the sample, this clonotype is medium-sized. The genes are TRBV2 and TRBJ1-4; 8 positions match TRBD1. With 4 bases clipped from V and 3 bases from J, the junction kept 4 bases outside the gene matches. This CDR3 spans 15 amino acids. The germline CDR1 and CDR2 sequences are SNHLY and FYNNEI. The CDR3 DNA is TGTGCCAGCAGTGGACAGGGGACGGCTAATGAAAAACTGTTTTTT. The encoded protein is CASSGQGTANEKLFF.

This clonotype is classed as medium-sized (0.01 to 0.1%). The chain uses TRBV24-1 and TRBJ2-3; D is unresolved. The CDR3 totals 13 residues. From germline, CDR1 is KGHDR and CDR2 SFDVKD. The V end was cut by 1 base, the J end by 6 bases, with 7 bases between. This CDR3 reads CATSDFGRDTQYF. The CDR3 region has the DNA TGTGCCACCAGTGATTTCGGCAGGGATACGCAGTATTTT.

J is TRBJ1-2 and V is TRBV18; D gene ambiguous. CDR1 is KGHSH and CDR2 is LQKENI in the germline V gene. The CDR3 has 13 residues. V was cut by 3 bases and J by 7 bases, with 12 bases left in between. The CDR3 nucleotides read TGTGCCAGCTCACCTCCCGCTCCTAGTGGCTACACCTTC. Translated, it gives CASSPPAPSGYTF.

This clonotype is labeled medium-sized. The V and J genes are TRBV13 and TRBJ2-1; TRBD2 matches 15 bases. The CDR3 extends over 14 amino acids. Per the germline V gene, CDR1 is PRHDT and CDR2 is FYEKMQ (reference sequence). V shed 5 bases and J 10 bases; nucleotides not matched to a gene: 3. Here the CDR3 DNA reads TGTGCCAGCAGCGATGGGACTAGCGGGAGGGAGCAGTTCTTC. Protein sequence: CASSDGTSGREQFF.

This clonotype was detected ten times or more. J is TRBJ1-1 and V is TRBV28; 7 nucleotides agree with TRBD1. The germline V gene encodes CDR1 MDHEN and CDR2 SYDVKM. CDR3 length equals 12 residues. The ends lost 4 bases at V and 8 bases at J; junction bases unmatched: 4. The CDR3 reads CASSYSTGEAFF. The CDR3 nucleotides are TGTGCCAGCAGTTACTCGACAGGGGAAGCTTTCTTT.